This T cell receptor beta chain was observed in a study of T cell responses to AZD1222 COVID-19 vaccine. As for the study in general: Second-dose groups at about 4 or about 12 weeks were pooled.

The length of the CDR3 is 14 residues. The germline V gene encodes CDR1 LNHDA and CDR2 SQIVND (reference sequence). The table came from immunoSEQ multiplex PCR; TCRdb's copy has only in-frame clones and leaves some out. Altogether roughly 130,000 clones are present, about 90% being singletons, with the ten largest covering over 1.2%. As regards this clone: The junction and the germline gene differ at one end; a read error may be behind it.

The V gene is TRBV19, the J gene TRBJ1-6, with unresolved D. The TCR was taken from an adult in good health. Here the sequenced sample was peripheral blood, taken on day 0 of AZD1222 vaccination. The CDR3 here is CASSILSDNSPLHF. CDR3 DNA sequence: TGTGCCAGTAGTATCCTCTCCGATAATTCACCCCTCCACTTT. Filled out from reference TRBV19 and TRBJ1-6, the complete variable domain reads DGGITQSPKYLFRKEGQNVTLSCEQNLNHDAMYWYRQDPGQGLRLIYYSQIVNDFQKGDIAEGYSVSREKKESFPLTVTSAQKNPTAFYLCASSILSDNSPLHFGNGTRLTVT.